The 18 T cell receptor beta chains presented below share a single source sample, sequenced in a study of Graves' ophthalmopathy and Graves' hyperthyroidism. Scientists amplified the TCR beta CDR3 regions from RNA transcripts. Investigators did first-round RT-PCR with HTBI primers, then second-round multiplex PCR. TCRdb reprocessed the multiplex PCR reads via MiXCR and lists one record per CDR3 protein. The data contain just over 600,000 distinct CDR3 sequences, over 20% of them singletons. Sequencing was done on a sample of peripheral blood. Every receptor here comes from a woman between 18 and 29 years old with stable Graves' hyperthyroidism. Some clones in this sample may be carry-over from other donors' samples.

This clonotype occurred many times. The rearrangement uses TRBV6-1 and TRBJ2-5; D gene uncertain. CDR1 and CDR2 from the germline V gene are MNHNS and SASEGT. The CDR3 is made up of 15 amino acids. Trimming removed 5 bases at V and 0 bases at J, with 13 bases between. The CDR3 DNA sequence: TGTGCCAGCAGTCCATCCCGCCAGGACCAAGAGACCCAGTACTTC. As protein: CASSPSRQDQETQYF.

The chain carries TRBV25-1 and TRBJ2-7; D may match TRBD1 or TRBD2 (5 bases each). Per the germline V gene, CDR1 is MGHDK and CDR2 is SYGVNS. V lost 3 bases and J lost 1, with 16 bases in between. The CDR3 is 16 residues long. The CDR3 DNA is TGTGCCAGCAGTGAGTCCGGGGCCATCCCTTCCTACGAGCAGTACTTC. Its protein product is CASSESGAIPSYEQYF.

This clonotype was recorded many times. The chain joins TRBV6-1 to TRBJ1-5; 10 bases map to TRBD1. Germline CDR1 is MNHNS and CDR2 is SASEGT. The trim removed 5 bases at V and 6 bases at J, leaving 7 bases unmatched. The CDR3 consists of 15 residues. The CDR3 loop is CASSQDRGVSQPQHF. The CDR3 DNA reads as TGTGCCAGCAGTCAGGACAGGGGGGTCAGTCAGCCCCAGCATTTT.

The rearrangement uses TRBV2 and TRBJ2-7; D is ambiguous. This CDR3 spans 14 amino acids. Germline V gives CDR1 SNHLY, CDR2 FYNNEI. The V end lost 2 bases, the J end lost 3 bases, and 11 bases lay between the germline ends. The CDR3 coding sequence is TGTGCCAGCAGTGAATTTCAAGACGACTACGAGCAGTACTTC. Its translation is CASSEFQDDYEQYF.

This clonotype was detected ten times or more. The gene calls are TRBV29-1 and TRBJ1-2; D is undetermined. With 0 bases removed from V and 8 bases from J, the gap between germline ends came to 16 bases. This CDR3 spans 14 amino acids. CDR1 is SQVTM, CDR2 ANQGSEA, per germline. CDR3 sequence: CSVEDGRGLSGYTF. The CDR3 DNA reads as TGCAGCGTTGAAGATGGGAGAGGACTTAGCGGCTACACCTTC. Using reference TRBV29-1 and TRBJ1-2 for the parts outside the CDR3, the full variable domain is SAVISQKPSRDICQRGTSLTIQCQVDSQVTMMFWYRQQPGQSLTLIATANQGSEATYESGFVIDKFPISRPNLTFSTLTVSNMSPEDSSIYLCSVEDGRGLSGYTFGSGTRLTVV.

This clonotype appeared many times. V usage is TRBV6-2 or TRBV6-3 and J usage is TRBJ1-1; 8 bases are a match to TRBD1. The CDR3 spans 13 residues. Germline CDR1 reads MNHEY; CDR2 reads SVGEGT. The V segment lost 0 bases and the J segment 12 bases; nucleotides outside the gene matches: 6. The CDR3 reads CASSYSSDRVTFF. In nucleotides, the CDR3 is TGTGCCAGCAGTTACTCTTCGGACAGGGTCACTTTCTTT.

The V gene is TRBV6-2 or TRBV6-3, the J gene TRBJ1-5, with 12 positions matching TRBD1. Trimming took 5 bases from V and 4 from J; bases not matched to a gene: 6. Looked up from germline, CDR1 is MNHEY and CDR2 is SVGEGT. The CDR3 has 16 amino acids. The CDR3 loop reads CASSRPGQGANQPQHF. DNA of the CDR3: TGTGCCAGCAGTAGACCGGGACAGGGGGCTAATCAGCCCCAGCATTTT.

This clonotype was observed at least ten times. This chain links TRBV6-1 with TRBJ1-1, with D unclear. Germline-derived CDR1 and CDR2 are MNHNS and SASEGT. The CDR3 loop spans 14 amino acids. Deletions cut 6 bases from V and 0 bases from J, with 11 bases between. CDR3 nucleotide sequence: TGTGCCAGCAGAGACTGGGTCTTGAACACTGAAGCTTTCTTT. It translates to CASRDWVLNTEAFF.

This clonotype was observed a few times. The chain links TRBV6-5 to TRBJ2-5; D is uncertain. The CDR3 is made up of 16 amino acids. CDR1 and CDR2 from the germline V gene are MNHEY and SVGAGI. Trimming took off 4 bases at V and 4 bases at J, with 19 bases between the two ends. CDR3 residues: CASSSPRGPHAETQYF. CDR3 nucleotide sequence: TGTGCCAGCAGTTCCCCCCGAGGACCGCACGCAGAGACCCAGTACTTC.

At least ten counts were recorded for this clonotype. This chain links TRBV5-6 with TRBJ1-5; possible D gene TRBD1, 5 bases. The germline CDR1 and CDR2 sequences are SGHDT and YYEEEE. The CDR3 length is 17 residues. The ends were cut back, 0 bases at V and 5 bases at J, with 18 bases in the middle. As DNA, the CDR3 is TGTGCCAGCAGCTTGGCTCCCGGCCAGGGTGGGTATCAGCCCCAGCATTTT. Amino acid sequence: CASSLAPGQGGYQPQHF.

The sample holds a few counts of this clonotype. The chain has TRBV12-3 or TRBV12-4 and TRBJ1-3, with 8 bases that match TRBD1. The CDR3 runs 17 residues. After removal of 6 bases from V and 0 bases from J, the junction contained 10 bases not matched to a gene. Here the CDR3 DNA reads TGTGCCAGCAGCGTACTGACAGGGGCCCACTCTGGAAACACCATATATTTT. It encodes CASSVLTGAHSGNTIYF.

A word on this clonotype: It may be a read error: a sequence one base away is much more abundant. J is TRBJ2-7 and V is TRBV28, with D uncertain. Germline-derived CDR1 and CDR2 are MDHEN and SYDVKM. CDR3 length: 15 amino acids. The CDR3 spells CACSTLRRGFSEQYF. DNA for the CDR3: TGTGCCTGCAGTACCCTCCGGCGAGGTTTTAGCGAGCAGTACTTC.

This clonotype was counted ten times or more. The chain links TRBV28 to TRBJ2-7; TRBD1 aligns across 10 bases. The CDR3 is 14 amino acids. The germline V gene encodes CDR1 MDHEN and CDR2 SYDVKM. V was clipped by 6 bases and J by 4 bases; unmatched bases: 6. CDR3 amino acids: CASRDRGLGYEQYF. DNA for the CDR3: TGTGCCAGCAGGGACAGGGGGTTAGGGTACGAGCAGTACTTC.

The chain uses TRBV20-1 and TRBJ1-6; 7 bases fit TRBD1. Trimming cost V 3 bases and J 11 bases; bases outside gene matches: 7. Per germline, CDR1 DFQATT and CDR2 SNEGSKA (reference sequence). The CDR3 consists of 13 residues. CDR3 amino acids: CSASPDRNTPLHF. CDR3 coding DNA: TGCAGTGCTAGCCCGGACAGGAATACACCCCTCCACTTT.

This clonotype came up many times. CDR3 loop: CSARGLGGPYYGYTF. The CDR3 bases are TGCAGTGCTAGAGGGCTAGGGGGACCCTACTATGGCTACACCTTC. The chain recombines TRBV20-1 with TRBJ1-2, with D possibly being TRBD1 (6 bases). Trimming cost V 1 base and J 3 bases, with 15 bases left between them. Germline-derived CDR1 and CDR2 are DFQATT and SNEGSKA (reference sequence). The length of the CDR3 is 15 residues.

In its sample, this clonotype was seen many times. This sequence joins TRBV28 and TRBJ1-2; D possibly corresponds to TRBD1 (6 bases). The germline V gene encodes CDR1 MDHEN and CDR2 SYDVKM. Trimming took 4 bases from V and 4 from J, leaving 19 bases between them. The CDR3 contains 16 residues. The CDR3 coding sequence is TGTGCCAGCAGTTCACCCACCCGACAGGTTACCTATGGCTACACCTTC. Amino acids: CASSSPTRQVTYGYTF.

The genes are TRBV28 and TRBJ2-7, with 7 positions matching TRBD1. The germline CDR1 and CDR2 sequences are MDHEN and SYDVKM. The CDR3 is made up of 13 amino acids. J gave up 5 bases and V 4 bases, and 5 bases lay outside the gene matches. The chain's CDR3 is CASSSTGLHEQYF. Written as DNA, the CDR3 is TGTGCCAGCAGTTCGACAGGGCTCCACGAGCAGTACTTC. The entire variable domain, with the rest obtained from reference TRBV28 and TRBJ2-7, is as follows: DVKVTQSSRYLVKRTGEKVFLECVQDMDHENMFWYRQDPGLGLRLIYFSYDVKMKEKGDIPEGYSVSREKKERFSLILESASTNQTSMYLCASSSTGLHEQYFGPGTRLTVT.

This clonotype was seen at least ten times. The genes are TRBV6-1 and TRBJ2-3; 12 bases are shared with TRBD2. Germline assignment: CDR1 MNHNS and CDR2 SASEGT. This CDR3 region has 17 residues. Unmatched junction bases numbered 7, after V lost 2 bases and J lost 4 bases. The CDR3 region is CASSETPRLAGADTQYF. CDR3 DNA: TGTGCCAGCAGTGAAACCCCGAGACTAGCGGGGGCAGATACGCAGTATTTT.